A single T cell receptor beta chain is shown here with its context. What it binds is not known. This record belongs to a study of response to subunit inactivated influenza vaccine. Study conclusions and caveats: The authors put forward the suggestion that each seasonal influenza vaccination may bring in only a limited number of new T cells.

From the RT-PCR reads, TCRdb called clonotypes with MiXCR, one entry per CDR3 protein. The sample contains about 700,000 distinct CDR3 sequences, 14% of which appear only once. CDR1 and CDR2 (germline): LGHNA, YSLEER. This CDR3 is 14 amino acids long. V lost 1 base, J lost 9 bases, and 13 bases lay in between. The material sequenced was PBMCs from blood, taken about 14 days before vaccination. The sequence was collected from a man aged 45-65 years who received an inactivated influenza vaccine. The chain has TRBV4-3 and TRBJ2-1; TRBD2 might be the D (6 bases). The CDR3 bases are TGCGCCAGCAGCCAAGGAGGCGGGGCGAGTGAGCAGTTCTTC. Amino acid sequence: CASSQGGGASEQFF.